These 32 T cell receptor beta chains were sequenced from one sample in a study of CD8+ T cells in alopecia areata. This sample's treatment: oral pan-JAK inhibitor, 5-10 mg twice daily. Extracted RNA was reverse transcribed into cDNA, the sequencing template. The assay was immunoSEQ multiplex PCR, and TCRdb's table has in-frame clones only and misses some. In the table there are over 200,000 clones, over 60% of which are singletons. The source material was CD4+ T cells sorted from blood, sampled at week 4, from a patient treated with tofacitinib. Receptors originate from a human donor with alopecia areata.

This clone was detected only a few times. The chain joins TRBV7-9 to TRBJ1-1; D gene uncertain. The CDR3 runs 13 residues. V was shortened by 1 base and J by 5 bases, with 8 bases between the two germline ends. CDR1 is SEHNR and CDR2 is FQNEAQ in the germline V gene (reference sequence). In DNA form, the CDR3 reads TGTGCCAGCAGCTTAGTTGGTGAGACTGAAGCTTTCTTT. Its translation is CASSLVGETEAFF. The variable domain in full, with the rest retrieved from reference TRBV7-9 and TRBJ1-1, is DTGVSQNPRHKITKRGQNVTFRCDPISEHNRLYWYRQTLGQGPEFLTYFQNEAQLEKSRLLSDRFSAERPKGSFSTLEIQRTEQGDSAMYLCASSLVGETEAFFGQGTRLTVV.

This clone was counted a few times. The chain joins TRBV30 to TRBJ1-1; 7 positions agree with TRBD1. The CDR3 has 13 residues. V dropped 3 bases and J dropped 2; count of bases not matched to a gene: 3. Germline V gene data show CDR1 as GTSNPN and CDR2 as SVGIG (reference sequence). CDR3 DNA: TGTGCCTGGAGCCCAGGGGGTAACACTGAAGCTTTCTTT. Encoded protein: CAWSPGGNTEAFF.

The rearrangement links TRBV2 to TRBJ2-7; no clear D gene. The length of the CDR3 is 11 residues. Germline values: CDR1 SNHLY, CDR2 FYNNEI. Between the trimmed V and J ends, which lost 10 bases and 4 bases, there was a span of 11 bases. CDR3 nucleotides: TGTGCCACTTCGGTCAAATACGAGCAGTACTTC. It is translated as CATSVKYEQYF.

V usage is TRBV25-1 and J usage is TRBJ2-7, with 8 bases matching TRBD2. The CDR3 is 17 amino acids. Germline CDR1 MGHDK, CDR2 SYGVNS. V shed 6 bases, J shed 0 bases, and the junction held 13 bases outside the gene matches. The CDR3 DNA follows: TGTGCCAGCAGCCCCGGACCCAGCGGGGGTTCCTCCTACGAGCAGTACTTC. This gives the protein CASSPGPSGGSSYEQYF.

This chain's CDR3 is CAWTSPGTLNTEAFF. The CDR3 coding sequence is TGTGCCTGGACCTCCCCCGGGACGTTGAACACTGAAGCTTTCTTT. The chain carries TRBV30 and TRBJ1-1; D is perhaps TRBD1 (5 bases). The CDR3 length is 15 residues. Trimming removed 4 bases at V and 0 bases at J, with 15 bases between. The germline V gene encodes CDR1 GTSNPN and CDR2 SVGIG (reference sequence).

CDR3 in DNA: TGTGCCAGCAGTTATCTTGGGATTGGCAATCAGCCCCAGCATTTT. Its translation is CASSYLGIGNQPQHF. The chain uses TRBV6-5 and TRBJ1-5; D not certain. Germline V gene lookup returns CDR1 MNHEY and CDR2 SVGAGI. The CDR3 is 15 amino acids. The V end lost 3 bases, the J end lost 2 bases, and 11 bases lay between the germline ends.

This clone was observed a single time. The chain uses TRBV2 and TRBJ2-5; 7 bases are shared with TRBD1. The germline V gene has CDR1 SNHLY and CDR2 FYNNEI. After removal of 7 bases from V and 4 bases from J, the junction contained 9 bases not matched to a gene. The length of the CDR3 is 14 residues. The CDR3 DNA is TGTGCCAGCATTTGGACAGGCCTTGGAGAGACCCAGTACTTC. Its translation: CASIWTGLGETQYF.

V and J are TRBV7-2 and TRBJ1-6, with a weak D call TRBD1 (5 bases). This CDR3 region has 14 residues. V lost 5 bases to trimming and J lost 16 bases, with 21 bases between them. Germline assignment: CDR1 SGHTA and CDR2 FQGNSA. As DNA, the CDR3 is TGTGCCAGCAGCCACCTACGGGTTCGGCAGGGACTCCACTTT. This codes for CASSHLRVRQGLHF.

The chain couples TRBV20-1 to TRBJ2-4; no definite D call. Deletions cut 7 bases from V and 8 bases from J, with 12 bases between. Germline lookup yields CDR1 DFQATT and CDR2 SNEGSKA (reference sequence). There are 11 residues in the CDR3. CDR3 coding DNA: TGCAGTGAAACGGTGGGTGACATTCAGTACTTC. Amino acids: CSETVGDIQYF.

V is TRBV2 and J is TRBJ1-1, with D possibly matching TRBD1 (5 bases). CDR3 size: 13 residues. V lost 6 bases and J lost 1, with 9 bases in between. Per germline, CDR1 SNHLY and CDR2 FYNNEI. CDR3 residues: CASRSTGNTEAFF. Here the CDR3 DNA reads TGTGCCAGCAGAAGTACAGGGAACACTGAAGCTTTCTTT.

The chain has TRBV5-6 and TRBJ1-2; TRBD1 matches at 9 bases. Germline V gives CDR1 SGHDT, CDR2 YYEEEE. The CDR3 sequence is 14 residues long. V gave up 4 bases and J gave up 5 bases; unmatched junction bases: 6. The CDR3 nucleotides read TGTGCCAGCAGCGGGGGACAGGGTAGTTATGGCTACACCTTC. The encoded protein is CASSGGQGSYGYTF.

The V call is TRBV19, the J call TRBJ2-3; D might be TRBD1 (6 bases). CDR1 and CDR2 from the germline V gene are LNHDA and SQIVND (reference sequence). V lost 3 bases to trimming and J lost 4 bases, with 17 bases between them. The CDR3 length is 16 residues. The CDR3 loop is CASSIQTGGLSDTQYF. The CDR3 DNA is TGTGCCAGTAGTATCCAGACAGGCGGACTGTCAGATACGCAGTATTTT.

This clone was seen ten or more times. The J gene is TRBJ2-4, the V gene TRBV11-2; no reliable D call. Germline values: CDR1 SGHAT, CDR2 FQNNGV. CDR3 length: 12 amino acids. V dropped 0 bases and J dropped 9 bases, with 6 bases sitting between them. This chain's CDR3 is CASSLDEFIQYF. In DNA form, the CDR3 reads TGTGCCAGCAGCTTAGATGAATTCATTCAGTACTTC.

A note on this clone: A read error may produce the germline difference seen at one junction end. The chain combines TRBV5-6 with TRBJ2-1; D not certain. Germline-derived CDR1 and CDR2 are SGHDT and YYEEEE. CDR3 length: 11 residues. The CDR3 DNA sequence: TGTGCCAGCAAGGTCTACGATGAGCAGTTCTTC. Its protein is CASKVYDEQFF.

The V call is TRBV5-1, the J call TRBJ2-3, with 9 bases matching TRBD1. The germline V gene has CDR1 SGHRS and CDR2 YFSETQ. CDR3 length equals 16 residues. Losses at the gene ends were 2 bases for V and 1 base for J; bases not matched to a gene: 5. DNA for the CDR3: TGCGCCAGCAGCTTCTCCAGGACAGGGGGCACAGATACGCAGTATTTT. It specifies CASSFSRTGGTDTQYF.

The V call is TRBV9, the J call TRBJ2-6; 10 nucleotides agree with TRBD1. Trimming removed 2 bases from V and 2 bases from J; junction bases left unmatched: 4. Germline CDR1 is SGDLS and CDR2 is YYNGEE. There are 17 residues in the CDR3. The CDR3 DNA sequence: TGTGCCAGCAGCGTCGCCGGGACAGGGGCTGGGGCCAACGTCCTGACTTTC. Translation: CASSVAGTGAGANVLTF. The complete variable domain, with remaining parts taken from reference TRBV9 and TRBJ2-6, reads DSGVTQTPKHLITATGQRVTLRCSPRSGDLSVYWYQQSLDQGLQFLIQYYNGEERAKGNILERFSAQQFPDLHSELNLSSLELGDSALYFCASSVAGTGAGANVLTFGAGSRLTVL.

The CDR3 nucleotides are TGCAGCGTCTCGGACGGAACTTCTGGAAACACCATATATTTT. Encoded protein: CSVSDGTSGNTIYF. J is TRBJ1-3 and V is TRBV29-1, with D hard to call. Trimming took 6 bases from V and 1 from J, leaving 13 bases between them. The CDR3 is 14 amino acids. Germline V CDR1 and CDR2: SQVTM, ANQGSEA.

V and J are TRBV5-1 and TRBJ2-5; 9 bases agree with TRBD1. Germline values: CDR1 SGHRS, CDR2 YFSETQ. With 3 bases clipped from V and 4 bases from J, the junction kept 4 bases outside the gene matches. The CDR3 has 14 residues. The CDR3 nucleotides read TGCGCCAGCAGCTCGGGACAGGGAAGAGAGACCCAGTACTTC. It is translated as CASSSGQGRETQYF.

The rearrangement links TRBV18 to TRBJ1-1; D not resolved. V lost 3 bases and J lost 0, with 8 bases in between. This CDR3 is built from 14 residues. Germline assignment: CDR1 KGHSH and CDR2 LQKENI. CDR3 sequence reads: CASSPRGLNTEAFF. For the CDR3, the DNA is TGTGCCAGCTCACCTAGAGGTCTGAACACTGAAGCTTTCTTT.

The rearrangement links TRBV2 to TRBJ1-1; possibly TRBD1 for D (5 bases). V lost 9 bases to trimming and J lost 1 base, with 12 bases between them. Looked up from germline, CDR1 is SNHLY and CDR2 is FYNNEI. The CDR3 is made up of 13 amino acids. CDR3 DNA sequence: TGTGCCAGTAAACAGGCTCCGAACACTGAAGCTTTCTTT. The encoded protein is CASKQAPNTEAFF. Full variable domain (remainder filled in from reference TRBV2 and TRBJ1-1): EPEVTQTPSHQVTQMGQEVILRCVPISNHLYFYWYRQILGQKVEFLVSFYNNEISEKSEIFDDQFSVERPDGSNFTLKIRSTKLEDSAMYFCASKQAPNTEAFFGQGTRLTVV.

The CDR3 DNA is TGTGCCAGCAGCGCTAGCGGGGGGGCCTACGAGCAGTACTTC. This encodes CASSASGGAYEQYF. The rearrangement links TRBV7-2 to TRBJ2-7, with TRBD2 matching 12 bases. The CDR3 has 14 residues. Germline loops: CDR1 SGHTA, CDR2 FQGNSA. Trimming cost V 5 bases and J 2 bases; bases outside gene matches: 1.

The chain couples TRBV5-1 to TRBJ2-2; D unclear. The V and J ends lost 4 bases and 4 bases respectively, with 20 bases between them. CDR1 and CDR2 (germline): SGHRS, YFSETQ. The CDR3 is 17 amino acids. This CDR3 is CASSPLQNAILTGELFF. In DNA, the CDR3 is TGCGCCAGCAGCCCGTTACAAAACGCCATTCTCACCGGGGAGCTGTTTTTT.

This sequence joins TRBV5-1 and TRBJ2-5; 9 positions match TRBD2. This CDR3 spans 14 amino acids. J gave up 1 base and V 4 bases, and 2 bases lay outside the gene matches. Germline V lookup: CDR1 SGHRS, CDR2 YFSETQ. The CDR3 here is CASSGGGAQETQYF. The CDR3 DNA follows: TGCGCCAGCAGCGGCGGGGGGGCCCAAGAGACCCAGTACTTC.

The rearrangement links TRBV5-4 to TRBJ2-1; 9 bases fit TRBD1. Germline V gene lookup returns CDR1 SGHNT and CDR2 YYREEE (reference sequence). With V trimmed by 0 bases and J by 5 bases, 3 bases remained unmatched. This CDR3 is built from 15 residues. The CDR3 loop reads CASSLGNRGHNEQFF. CDR3 sequence (DNA): TGTGCCAGCAGCTTGGGGAACAGGGGGCACAATGAGCAGTTCTTC.

This clone came up a few times. The V gene is TRBV5-1, the J gene TRBJ1-2, with a weak D call TRBD1 (6 bases). V was shortened by 4 bases and J by 6 bases, with 13 bases between the two germline ends. Germline lookup yields CDR1 SGHRS and CDR2 YFSETQ. The CDR3 covers 13 residues. In nucleotides, the CDR3 is TGCGCCAGCAGCCAGGCGACAGGTGATGGCTACACCTTC. This codes for CASSQATGDGYTF. Complete variable domain (other parts from reference TRBV5-1 and TRBJ1-2): KAGVTQTPRYLIKTRGQQVTLSCSPISGHRSVSWYQQTPGQGLQFLFEYFSETQRNKGNFPGRFSGRQFSNSRSEMNVSTLELGDSALYLCASSQATGDGYTFGSGTRLTVV.

The genes are TRBV25-1 and TRBJ2-7; D is unresolved. V lost 2 bases and J 5 bases, leaving 7 bases between the germline ends. The V gene's germline CDR1 is MGHDK and CDR2 SYGVNS. The CDR3 contains 12 residues. This chain's CDR3 is CASSEQTHEQYF. CDR3 nucleotide sequence: TGTGCCAGCAGTGAACAGACACACGAGCAGTACTTC.

This clone was counted a few times. The chain couples TRBV7-9 to TRBJ2-5, with 11 bases fitting TRBD1. The germline V gene encodes CDR1 SEHNR and CDR2 FQNEAQ (reference sequence). The CDR3 consists of 15 residues. Unmatched junction bases numbered 4, after V lost 4 bases and J lost 3 bases. The CDR3 loop is CASSWWTGGEETQYF. CDR3 DNA sequence: TGTGCCAGCAGCTGGTGGACAGGGGGCGAAGAGACCCAGTACTTC.

The rearrangement uses TRBV7-2 and TRBJ2-3; 10 bases are a match to TRBD1. The CDR3 length is 15 residues. V was pared by 7 bases and J by 3 bases, with 7 bases of the junction left unmatched. From germline, CDR1 is SGHTA and CDR2 FQGNSA. The DNA of the CDR3 is TGTGCCAGCATTCAAGGGACAGGGGTAACAGATACGCAGTATTTT. Amino acids: CASIQGTGVTDTQYF.

This chain connects TRBV2 to TRBJ1-1; D is undetermined. From germline, CDR1 is SNHLY and CDR2 FYNNEI. Trimming took off 6 bases at V and 6 bases at J, with 11 bases between the two ends. The CDR3 sequence is 12 residues long. CDR3 in amino acids: CASRRDFAEAFF. In DNA form, the CDR3 reads TGTGCCAGCAGGAGGGATTTCGCTGAAGCTTTCTTT.

V and J are TRBV6-5 and TRBJ2-5; TRBD1 matches 7 bases. Looked up from germline, CDR1 is MNHEY and CDR2 is SVGAGI. The CDR3 is 13 residues long. With 5 bases clipped from V and 2 bases from J, the junction kept 2 bases outside the gene matches. The CDR3 coding sequence is TGTGCCAGCAGTAGGGACAGACAAGAGACCCAGTACTTC. Translation: CASSRDRQETQYF.

The chain links TRBV25-1 to TRBJ2-5, with D possibly being TRBD1 (6 bases). The germline V gene encodes CDR1 MGHDK and CDR2 SYGVNS. Trimming took 6 bases from V and 8 from J, leaving 19 bases between them. The CDR3 has 14 amino acids. The CDR3 region has the DNA TGTGCCAGCAGAAGCACAGGGTTCACGGGAACCCAGTACTTC. Its protein is CASRSTGFTGTQYF.

The chain uses TRBV9 and TRBJ1-5, with unresolved D. V dropped 0 bases and J dropped 1 base, with 8 bases sitting between them. Germline loops: CDR1 SGDLS, CDR2 YYNGEE. This CDR3 has 15 amino acids. This CDR3 reads CASSVEPGSNQPQHF. In DNA form, the CDR3 reads TGTGCCAGCAGCGTAGAACCAGGAAGCAATCAGCCCCAGCATTTT.